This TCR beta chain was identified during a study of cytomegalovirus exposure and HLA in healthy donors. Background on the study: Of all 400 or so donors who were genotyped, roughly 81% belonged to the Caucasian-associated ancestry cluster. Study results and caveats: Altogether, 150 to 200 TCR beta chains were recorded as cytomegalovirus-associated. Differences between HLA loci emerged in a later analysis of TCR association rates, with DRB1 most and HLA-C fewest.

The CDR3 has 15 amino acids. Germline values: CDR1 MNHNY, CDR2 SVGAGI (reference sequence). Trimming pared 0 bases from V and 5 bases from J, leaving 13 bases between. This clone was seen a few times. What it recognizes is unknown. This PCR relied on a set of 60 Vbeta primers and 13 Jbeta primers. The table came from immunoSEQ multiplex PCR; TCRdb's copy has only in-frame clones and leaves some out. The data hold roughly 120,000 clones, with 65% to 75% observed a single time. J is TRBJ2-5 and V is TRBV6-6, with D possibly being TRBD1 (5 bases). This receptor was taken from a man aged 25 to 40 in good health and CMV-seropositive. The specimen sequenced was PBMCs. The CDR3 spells CASSYSQGPAETQYF. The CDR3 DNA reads TGTGCCAGCAGTTACTCCCAGGGTCCCGCGGAGACCCAGTACTTC.